The 27 T cell receptor beta chains below were found in one sample sequenced in a study of blood T cell repertoires in COVID-19. Using immunoSEQ multiplex PCR, the repertoire was profiled, and TCRdb retains in-frame clones only, with some absent. The table records over 200,000 clones, about 84% of them present only once. Sequenced material: PBMCs or T cells enriched from blood (not recorded which). The receptors were sampled from a man in his 60s who had recovered from COVID-19.

This chain connects TRBV12-3 or TRBV12-4 to TRBJ2-5, with a tentative D call TRBD2 (5 bases). V was pared by 2 bases and J by 5 bases, with 9 bases between. This CDR3 region has 13 residues. The CDR3 region is CASSLQAGETQYF. CDR3 DNA: TGTGCCAGCAGTTTACAGGCGGGCGAGACCCAGTACTTC.

The chain recombines TRBV5-1 with TRBJ1-6; TRBD1 is a possible D gene (5 bases). CDR1 and CDR2 (germline): SGHRS, YFSETQ. The CDR3 has 14 amino acids. V lost 0 bases, J lost 8 bases, and 9 bases lay in between. The CDR3 sequence: CASSLEAGDSPLHF. CDR3 nucleotide sequence: TGCGCCAGCAGCTTGGAGGCGGGGGATTCACCCCTCCACTTT.

The V call is TRBV24-1, the J call TRBJ2-3; TRBD1 might be the D (6 bases). Trimming cost V 0 bases and J 5 bases, with 11 bases left between them. CDR3 length: 15 amino acids. Germline CDR1 KGHDR, CDR2 SFDVKD. The CDR3 region has the DNA TGTGCCACCAGTGATTTGCAAGGACAGCGAGATACGCAGTATTTT. It codes for CATSDLQGQRDTQYF.

Here the CDR3 reads CASSLPQGADTQYF. The DNA for the CDR3 is TGTGCCAGCAGCTTACCCCAGGGCGCGGATACGCAGTATTTT. The chain couples TRBV7-9 to TRBJ2-3; D perhaps matches TRBD1 (5 bases). The CDR3 contains 14 residues. The V and J ends lost 2 bases and 6 bases respectively, with 12 bases between them. In germline, CDR1 is SEHNR, CDR2 FQNEAQ (reference sequence).

The rearrangement uses TRBV27 and TRBJ1-6; 8 bases match TRBD1. V lost 5 bases to trimming and J lost 14 bases; unmatched junction nucleotides: 5. The CDR3 consists of 12 residues. The V gene's germline CDR1 is MNHEY and CDR2 SMNVEV (reference sequence). CDR3: CASSRGTGTLHF. DNA for the CDR3: TGTGCCAGCAGTCGCGGGACAGGCACCCTCCACTTT.

The chain uses TRBV19 and TRBJ1-2; D gene ambiguous. Trimming removed 7 bases at V and 2 bases at J, with 8 bases between. The CDR3 length is 12 residues. The germline V gene has CDR1 LNHDA and CDR2 SQIVND (reference sequence). The CDR3 sequence is CASIAPNYGYTF. For the CDR3, the DNA is TGTGCCAGTATTGCGCCCAACTATGGCTACACCTTC.

The chain uses TRBV18 and TRBJ2-1, with D possibly TRBD1 on 6 matching bases. The CDR3 consists of 15 residues. Trimming shortened V by 6 bases and J by 8 bases, and 20 bases separated the two germline ends. Germline V gene data show CDR1 as KGHSH and CDR2 as LQKENI. The CDR3 loop is CASSPTVQGIYEQFF. The CDR3 nucleotides read TGTGCCAGCTCCCCTACCGTACAGGGAATCTATGAGCAGTTCTTC.

Points on this clone: The sample contains more than one DNA sequence encoding this CDR3. The V gene is TRBV18, the J gene TRBJ2-2; D gene ambiguous. There are 14 residues in the CDR3. With 2 bases removed from V and 3 bases from J, the gap between germline ends came to 7 bases. The germline V gene encodes CDR1 KGHSH and CDR2 LQKENI. The CDR3 is CASSPGQDTGELFF. For the CDR3, the DNA is TGTGCCAGCTCACCAGGGCAGGACACCGGGGAGCTGTTTTTT. The whole variable domain, filled in from reference TRBV18 and TRBJ2-2, reads NAGVMQNPRHLVRRRGQEARLRCSPMKGHSHVYWYRQLPEEGLKFMVYLQKENIIDESGMPKERFSAEFPKEGPSILRIQQVVRGDSAAYFCASSPGQDTGELFFGEGSRLTVL.

The chain couples TRBV15 to TRBJ2-1; D gene uncertain. There are 12 residues in the CDR3. V lost 6 bases, J lost 6 bases, and 9 bases lay in between. Per the germline V gene, CDR1 is LNHNV and CDR2 is YYDKDF (reference sequence). In DNA form, the CDR3 reads TGTGCCACCAGGTTAGCCCCCAATGAGCAGTTCTTC. This sequence encodes CATRLAPNEQFF. Supplemented by reference TRBV15 and TRBJ2-1, the full variable domain reads DAMVIQNPRYQVTQFGKPVTLSCSQTLNHNVMYWYQQKSSQAPKLLFHYYDKDFNNEADTPDNFQSRRPNTSFCFLDIRSPGLGDTAMYLCATRLAPNEQFFGPGTRLTVL.

On this clone: The junction departs from germline at one end; a sequencing error may be responsible. The chain carries TRBV7-7 and TRBJ2-5; TRBD1 is a possible D gene (5 bases). The germline V gene encodes CDR1 SSHAT and CDR2 FNYEAQ (reference sequence). The CDR3 contains 13 residues. The CDR3: CASSLDSEETQYF. DNA for the CDR3: TGTGCTAGCAGCCTCGACAGTGAAGAGACCCAGTACTTC.

J is TRBJ2-5 and V is TRBV19; tentative D call: TRBD2 (5 bases). This CDR3 is 13 amino acids long. The V gene's germline CDR1 is LNHDA and CDR2 SQIVND (reference sequence). V gave up 3 bases and J gave up 9 bases, with 14 bases separating them. In DNA form, the CDR3 reads TGTGCCAGTAGTATGACTGGAAAGAGGGCCCAGTACTTC. Its protein product is CASSMTGKRAQYF.

A single count supports this clone. This sequence joins TRBV5-4 and TRBJ2-7; a weak D match, TRBD2 (5 bases). Trimming took 3 bases from V and 5 from J, leaving 21 bases between them. Germline V gives CDR1 SGHNT, CDR2 YYREEE (reference sequence). CDR3 size: 16 residues. The CDR3 is CASSYLTKRERDEQYF. The CDR3 DNA reads as TGTGCCAGCAGCTACTTAACAAAGAGGGAACGAGACGAGCAGTACTTC.

On this clone itself: The sample has other DNA sequences that encode this CDR3 too. The J gene is TRBJ1-1, the V gene TRBV19; D remains ambiguous. CDR1 and CDR2 (germline): LNHDA, SQIVND (reference sequence). The CDR3 loop spans 13 amino acids. V lost 4 bases and J 2 bases, leaving 8 bases between the germline ends. The CDR3: CASSTTANTEAFF. CDR3 nucleotide sequence: TGTGCCAGTAGTACCACAGCAAACACTGAAGCTTTCTTT.

This clone was detected once. The CDR3 DNA follows: TGTGCCAGCAGCTTACTTGAGGGTTCGTTCTACGAGCAGTACTTC. As protein: CASSLLEGSFYEQYF. This rearrangement joins TRBV7-8 to TRBJ2-7; maybe TRBD2 (5 bases). Per germline, CDR1 SGHVS and CDR2 FQNEAQ. Deletions cut 2 bases from V and 3 bases from J, with 14 bases between. The CDR3 runs 15 residues.

This clone was seen a handful of times. The V and J genes are TRBV7-2 and TRBJ1-5, with D maybe TRBD1 (5 bases). Germline CDR1 is SGHTA and CDR2 is FQGNSA. This CDR3 region has 16 residues. The ends were cut back, 3 bases at V and 3 bases at J, with 15 bases in the middle. In DNA, the CDR3 is TGTGCCAGCAGCTTGGGGCCCTTATGGGACAATCAGCCCCAGCATTTT. Protein: CASSLGPLWDNQPQHF. The full variable domain, rest sourced from reference TRBV7-2 and TRBJ1-5, is GAGVSQSPSNKVTEKGKDVELRCDPISGHTALYWYRQSLGQGLEFLIYFQGNSAPDKSGLPSDRFSAERTGGSVSTLTIQRTQQEDSAVYLCASSLGPLWDNQPQHFGDGTRLSIL.

This clone was detected only a few times. The V gene is TRBV25-1, the J gene TRBJ1-1, with D uncertain. This CDR3 region has 13 residues. CDR1 and CDR2 from the germline V gene are MGHDK and SYGVNS. Trimming took off 6 bases at V and 8 bases at J, with 16 bases between the two ends. The CDR3 DNA sequence: TGTGCCAGCAGCCCTCGAGGTTTGGTCGAAGCTTTCTTT. It is translated as CASSPRGLVEAFF. The full variable domain, with the rest looked up from reference TRBV25-1 and TRBJ1-1, is EADIYQTPRYLVIGTGKKITLECSQTMGHDKMYWYQQDPGMELHLIHYSYGVNSTEKGDLSSESTVSRIRTEHFPLTLESARPSHTSQYLCASSPRGLVEAFFGQGTRLTVV.

The V gene is TRBV23-1, the J gene TRBJ1-4; tentatively, D is TRBD1 (6 bases). TRBV23-1 is identified as an open reading frame with a role that is uncertain. With 1 base removed from V and 3 bases from J, the gap between germline ends came to 9 bases. The CDR3 covers 15 residues. The CDR3 DNA follows: TGCGCCAGCAGTCAATGGGGGGGCCCTAATGAAAAACTGTTTTTT. Its protein is CASSQWGGPNEKLFF.

The chain couples TRBV2 to TRBJ2-3; 9 nucleotides align to TRBD1. Per germline, CDR1 SNHLY and CDR2 FYNNEI. The CDR3 covers 13 residues. After removal of 6 bases from V and 4 bases from J, the junction contained 2 bases not matched to a gene. The CDR3 DNA reads as TGTGCCAGCAGCACAGGGGGCGCAGATACGCAGTATTTT. It encodes CASSTGGADTQYF.

V and J are TRBV6-5 and TRBJ2-7, with 7 nucleotides matching TRBD1. The length of the CDR3 is 16 residues. The germline CDR1 and CDR2 sequences are MNHEY and SVGAGI. J lost 2 bases, V lost 4 bases, and 11 bases had no gene match. As DNA, the CDR3 is TGTGCCAGCAGTTCCCAACACCTGACAGGGACCTACGAGCAGTACTTC. Its translation: CASSSQHLTGTYEQYF.

The rearrangement joins TRBV19 to TRBJ2-3; 11 bases line up with TRBD2. Losses at the gene ends were 10 bases for V and 3 bases for J; bases not matched to a gene: 9. CDR1 and CDR2 (germline): LNHDA, SQIVND (reference sequence). CDR3 size: 15 residues. Here the CDR3 DNA reads TGTGCCACCGCTAGCGGGGGGCCCCAGACAGATACGCAGTATTTT. It codes for CATASGGPQTDTQYF. The full variable domain, in which reference TRBV19 and TRBJ2-3 provide the parts outside the CDR3, is DGGITQSPKYLFRKEGQNVTLSCEQNLNHDAMYWYRQDPGQGLRLIYYSQIVNDFQKGDIAEGYSVSREKKESFPLTVTSAQKNPTAFYLCATASGGPQTDTQYFGPGTRLTVL.

The chain has TRBV5-1 and TRBJ2-2; 10 bases align to TRBD1. From germline, CDR1 is SGHRS and CDR2 YFSETQ. The CDR3 loop spans 16 amino acids. V was clipped by 0 bases and J by 5 bases; unmatched bases: 4. The CDR3 DNA reads as TGCGCCAGCAGCTTGGCTTCGGACAGGGGGACCGGGGAGCTGTTTTTT. This sequence encodes CASSLASDRGTGELFF.

This clone was detected only once. The rearrangement links TRBV19 to TRBJ1-2, with a weak D call TRBD1 (6 bases). This CDR3 has 13 residues. Germline assignment: CDR1 LNHDA and CDR2 SQIVND (reference sequence). Trimming took off 8 bases at V and 4 bases at J, with 14 bases between the two ends. The CDR3 coding sequence is TGTGCCAGTCTACAGGGAAGTTTCTATGGCTACACCTTC. It yields the protein CASLQGSFYGYTF.

The V gene is TRBV4-3, the J gene TRBJ1-1, with TRBD1 matching over 8 bases. The J segment lost 1 base and the V segment lost 3 bases, leaving 1 base of the junction unmatched. Germline lookup yields CDR1 LGHNA and CDR2 YSLEER. The CDR3 has 14 amino acids. The DNA for the CDR3 is TGCGCCAGCAGCCAGGACAGGGCGAACACTGAAGCTTTCTTT. Amino acid sequence: CASSQDRANTEAFF.

The V gene is TRBV11-2, the J gene TRBJ1-3, with TRBD1 matching over 10 bases. Per the germline V gene, CDR1 is SGHAT and CDR2 is FQNNGV. V lost 4 bases and J lost 1; bases outside the gene matches: 4. CDR3 length: 16 amino acids. The CDR3 DNA follows: TGTGCCAGCAGCTCGACAGGGGGCAGGTCTGGAAACACCATATATTTT. Translated, it gives CASSSTGGRSGNTIYF.

The chain couples TRBV11-2 to TRBJ2-2, with 8 bases matching TRBD1. With V trimmed by 3 bases and J by 0 bases, 3 bases remained unmatched. From germline, CDR1 is SGHAT and CDR2 FQNNGV. This CDR3 has 16 amino acids. CDR3 residues: CASSFGQGANTGELFF. The CDR3 DNA follows: TGTGCCAGCAGCTTCGGACAGGGCGCGAACACCGGGGAGCTGTTTTTT. Combining the CDR3 with reference TRBV11-2 and TRBJ2-2 gives the whole variable domain EAGVAQSPRYKIIEKRQSVAFWCNPISGHATLYWYQQILGQGPKLLIQFQNNGVVDDSQLPKDRFSAERLKGVDSTLKIQPAKLEDSAVYLCASSFGQGANTGELFFGEGSRLTVL.

This sequence joins TRBV19 and TRBJ1-3; D is possibly TRBD1 (5 bases). The CDR3 totals 14 residues. The V and J ends lost 5 bases and 2 bases respectively, with 10 bases between them. The germline gives CDR1 LNHDA, CDR2 SQIVND (reference sequence). The chain's CDR3 is CASSPGTAGNTIYF. The DNA for the CDR3 is TGTGCCAGTAGTCCCGGGACTGCTGGAAACACCATATATTTT.

The CDR3 DNA sequence: TGTGCCAGCAGCCGAGAACAGGGGGCACTCGATACGCAGTATTTT. Encoded protein: CASSREQGALDTQYF. The rearrangement links TRBV3-1 (or the pseudogene TRBV3-2) to TRBJ2-3; the match to TRBD1 covers 9 bases. The CDR3 has 15 residues. CDR1 LGHDT and CDR2 YNNKEL come from the germline V gene (reference sequence). The V gene end was trimmed by 4 bases and the J gene end by 6 bases; junction bases not matched to a gene: 8.